The 4 T cell receptor beta chains given below trace back to one sample, sequenced in a study of post-analysis software for immune sequencing data. Study outcomes and limitations: There were roughly 5 TRBV segments more frequent in patients than controls, and TRBV5-6, TRBV5-1 and TRBV20-1 were among them.

Their cognate antigens are unknown. Libraries were made from TCR beta cDNA, and they carried unique molecular identifiers. TCRdb itself ran the PCR reads through MiXCR, one entry per CDR3 protein. The data hold 600,000 to 700,000 distinct CDR3 sequences, with approximately 60% observed a single time. The sequenced sample consisted of blood. The receptors were gathered from a girl aged 2 to 10 with multiple sclerosis.

The rearrangement joins TRBV4-1 to TRBJ2-1; maybe TRBD2 (6 bases). Germline lookup yields CDR1 MGHRA and CDR2 YSYEKL. This CDR3 is 15 amino acids long. Between the trimmed V and J ends, which lost 1 base and 8 bases, there was a span of 15 bases. CDR3 residues: CASSQVFGSRDEQFF. The CDR3 DNA reads as TGCGCCAGCAGCCAAGTTTTCGGGAGCCGCGATGAGCAGTTCTTC.

This clonotype was recorded a few times. The chain joins TRBV15 to TRBJ2-5; D is unresolved. In germline, CDR1 is LNHNV, CDR2 YYDKDF (reference sequence). Trimming removed 2 bases at V and 1 base at J, with 2 bases between. The CDR3 is made up of 12 amino acids. CDR3: CATSRTQETQYF. In nucleotides, the CDR3 is TGTGCCACCAGCAGAACCCAAGAGACCCAGTACTTC.

This chain joins TRBV29-1 and TRBJ2-3; TRBD2 aligns across 8 bases. The V gene's germline CDR1 is SQVTM and CDR2 ANQGSEA. This CDR3 spans 10 amino acids. V dropped 7 bases and J dropped 6; count of bases not matched to a gene: 0. The CDR3 DNA reads TGCAGCGGACTAGCGGATACGCAGTATTTT. Translated: CSGLADTQYF.

The chain recombines TRBV6-6 with TRBJ2-7; weak D call: TRBD2 (5 bases). Per the germline V gene, CDR1 is MNHNY and CDR2 is SVGAGI (reference sequence). V was clipped by 6 bases and J by 0 bases, with 15 bases between them. The CDR3 contains 15 residues. The CDR3 DNA follows: TGTGCCAGCAGCGACTGGACGGGAAGCTCCTACGAGCAGTACTTC. Translation: CASSDWTGSSYEQYF.